This TCR beta chain was documented in a study of T-cell reconstitution after alpha-beta-depleted transplantation in children. Overall study findings and caveats: About two months after transplant, alpha-beta T cells reportedly came from several hundred expanded graft clones. Surviving recipient cells, namely T cells and thymic progenitors, were the source of high day-60 TCRbeta diversity in some patients. T-cell numbers and diversity, one year after transplant, stemmed largely from T cells that were newly produced.

TCRbeta library preparation incorporated unique molecular identifiers. TCRdb redid the calling of the PCR reads with MiXCR, one entry per CDR3 protein. The sample includes approximately 300,000 distinct CDR3 sequences, over 7% of them seen just once. This CDR3 is built from 18 residues. V shed 3 bases and J shed 5 bases, with 23 bases lying between them. Germline CDR1 MDHEN, CDR2 SYDVKM. About this clonotype: Its antigen is as yet unknown.

This chain connects TRBV28 to TRBJ1-5; unclear D gene. The receptor's source is a female patient aged 2-9 years who had a stem cell transplant for Fanconi anemia, so the T cells may come from the graft donor. This specimen was peripheral blood, taken 360 days after TCRalphabeta/CD19-depleted stem cell transplant. The CDR3 sequence is CASSFPPRVGNWDQPQHF. The CDR3 DNA reads TGTGCCAGCAGTTTTCCTCCCAGAGTCGGGAATTGGGATCAGCCCCAGCATTTT.